These T cell receptor beta chains were read from a single sample in a study of cytomegalovirus exposure and HLA in healthy donors. The assay was immunoSEQ multiplex PCR, and TCRdb's table has in-frame clones only and misses some. The sample has over 200,000 clones, around 79% seen once. Input material: PBMCs. These receptors originate from a male donor in good health and CMV-seronegative. Both conserved end residues are part of each CDR3. D genes are given only for firm matches. Clone sizes are given selectively: once, few, many, or a class where the clone is expanded.

v_call: TRBV6-4; d_call: TRBD1; j_call: TRBJ2-7; clone_size: NA; cdr3_nt: TGTGCCAGCAGTATGCTAGGGACAGGGGTTTCGTACGAGCAGTACTTC; cdr3_aa: CASSMLGTGVSYEQYF
v_call: TRBV5-4; d_call: TRBD1; j_call: TRBJ2-5; clone_size: NA; cdr3_nt: TGTGCCAGCAGCGTGGACAGGGGTGTTGAGACCCAGTACTTC; cdr3_aa: CASSVDRGVETQYF
v_call: TRBV30; d_call: TRBD2; j_call: TRBJ2-1; clone_size: NA; cdr3_nt: TGTGCCTGGAGTCCGCACGTAGCGGGAGAGCTGTACAATGAGCAGTTCTTC; cdr3_aa: CAWSPHVAGELYNEQFF
v_call: TRBV4-1; d_call: TRBD2; j_call: TRBJ2-5; clone_size: NA; cdr3_nt: TGCGCCAGCAGCCAAGAGTTGCTAGCGGGAGAGGAGACCCAGTACTTC; cdr3_aa: CASSQELLAGEETQYF
v_call: TRBV18; d_call: NA; j_call: TRBJ1-1; clone_size: NA; cdr3_nt: TGTGCCAGCTCACCACCGCGCGGGTGGAACACTGAAGCTTTCTTT; cdr3_aa: CASSPPRGWNTEAFF
v_call: TRBV5-1; d_call: TRBD2; j_call: TRBJ2-5; clone_size: few; cdr3_nt: TGCGCCAGCAGCATGACTAGCGGACAAGAGACCCAGTACTTC; cdr3_aa: CASSMTSGQETQYF
v_call: TRBV5-4; d_call: TRBD2; j_call: TRBJ2-3; clone_size: NA; cdr3_nt: TGTGCCAGCAGCTTTGGTAGTATAGCGGGGGGTGGGGCAGATACGCAGTATTTT; cdr3_aa: CASSFGSIAGGGADTQYF
v_call: TRBV5-6; d_call: NA; j_call: TRBJ2-7; clone_size: NA; cdr3_nt: TGTGCCAGCAGCTCGATCGATCAGGGGAGATCCTACGAGCAGTACTTC; cdr3_aa: CASSSIDQGRSYEQYF
v_call: TRBV18; d_call: NA; j_call: TRBJ2-7; clone_size: NA; cdr3_nt: TGTGCCAGCTCACCACTAGCATACGAGCAGTACTTC; cdr3_aa: CASSPLAYEQYF
v_call: TRBV9; d_call: TRBD2; j_call: TRBJ2-1; clone_size: few; cdr3_nt: TGTGCCAGCAGCGTATCTAGCGGGAGGCGGGATGAGCAGTTCTTC; cdr3_aa: CASSVSSGRRDEQFF
v_call: TRBV6-5; d_call: NA; j_call: TRBJ2-7; clone_size: NA; cdr3_nt: TGTGCCAGCACGGCCCCCGGGTACGAGCAGTACTTC; cdr3_aa: CASTAPGYEQYF
v_call: TRBV10-3; d_call: TRBD2; j_call: TRBJ2-1; clone_size: once; cdr3_nt: TGTGCCATTGGGCAGGGTAGCGGGGGGTATGAGCAGTTCTTC; cdr3_aa: CAIGQGSGGYEQFF
v_call: TRBV2; d_call: TRBD2; j_call: TRBJ2-7; clone_size: NA; cdr3_nt: TGTGCCAGTCGATTCGGGACTAGGGGGGGGCGCTCCTACGAGCAGTACTTC; cdr3_aa: CASRFGTRGGRSYEQYF
v_call: TRBV7-3; d_call: TRBD2; j_call: TRBJ2-1; clone_size: NA; cdr3_nt: TGTGCCAGCAGCCCCGGGGGGGTCTACAATGAGCAGTTCTTC; cdr3_aa: CASSPGGVYNEQFF
v_call: TRBV19; d_call: TRBD2; j_call: TRBJ2-5; clone_size: NA; cdr3_nt: TGTGCCAGTAGTCACAGGACTAGCGGGGCCCCGGGGACCCAGTACTTC; cdr3_aa: CASSHRTSGAPGTQYF
v_call: TRBV6-1; d_call: NA; j_call: TRBJ1-3; clone_size: NA; cdr3_nt: TGTGCCAGCTCCAGTCTCGGAAACACCATATATTTT; cdr3_aa: CASSSLGNTIYF
v_call: TRBV7-8; d_call: TRBD1; j_call: TRBJ1-2; clone_size: NA; cdr3_nt: TGTGCCAGCAGCTTTACAGGGGGAGCTAACTATGGCTACACCTTC; cdr3_aa: CASSFTGGANYGYTF
v_call: TRBV28; d_call: TRBD1; j_call: TRBJ2-7; clone_size: NA; cdr3_nt: TGTGCCAGCAGACGCCAGGGGGCCTACGAGCAGTACTTC; cdr3_aa: CASRRQGAYEQYF
v_call: TRBV19; d_call: TRBD2; j_call: TRBJ2-3; clone_size: NA; cdr3_nt: TGTGCCAGTAGCCTACTAGCGGGGGCTCTCACAGATACGCAGTATTTT; cdr3_aa: CASSLLAGALTDTQYF
v_call: TRBV30; d_call: NA; j_call: TRBJ1-6; clone_size: NA; cdr3_nt: TGTGCCTGGAGTCCGCCAGCTAGCTATAATTCACCCCTCCACTTT; cdr3_aa: CAWSPPASYNSPLHF
v_call: TRBV27; d_call: TRBD2; j_call: TRBJ2-3; clone_size: NA; cdr3_nt: TGTGCCAGCAGTTTATCGGCGGGACTAGCAATTTCAGATACGCAGTATTTT; cdr3_aa: CASSLSAGLAISDTQYF
v_call: TRBV4-3; d_call: NA; j_call: TRBJ2-7; clone_size: NA; cdr3_nt: TGCGCCAGCAGCCAAGATCTGACAGGCCCCTACGAGCAGTACTTC; cdr3_aa: CASSQDLTGPYEQYF
v_call: TRBV5-6; d_call: TRBD2; j_call: TRBJ2-1; clone_size: NA; cdr3_nt: TGTGCCAGCAGCTTCCCGGGACTAGCGGGAGGTATTGGAGATGAGCAGTTCTTC; cdr3_aa: CASSFPGLAGGIGDEQFF
v_call: TRBV4-3; d_call: TRBD1; j_call: TRBJ2-2; clone_size: NA; cdr3_nt: TGCGCCAGCAGCCAAGATGTGTGGGGACAGGGTTTTGAATGGGACACCGGGGAGCTGTTTTTT; cdr3_aa: CASSQDVWGQGFEWDTGELFF
v_call: TRBV13; d_call: NA; j_call: TRBJ1-2; clone_size: NA; cdr3_nt: TGTGCCAGCAGCTTAGGCGGGGGAAACTATGGCTACACCTTC; cdr3_aa: CASSLGGGNYGYTF
v_call: TRBV5-1; d_call: TRBD1; j_call: TRBJ2-3; clone_size: NA; cdr3_nt: TGCGCCAGCAGCATCGGGACAGTGGGCGCAGATACGCAGTATTTT; cdr3_aa: CASSIGTVGADTQYF
v_call: TRBV20-1; d_call: NA; j_call: TRBJ2-5; clone_size: NA; cdr3_nt: TGCAGTGTCCCAAGCAAAGAGACCCAGTACTTC; cdr3_aa: CSVPSKETQYF
v_call: TRBV7-9; d_call: TRBD2; j_call: TRBJ2-7; clone_size: once; cdr3_nt: TGTGCCAGCAGGTCTAGCGGGAGCTCCTACGAGCAGTACTTC; cdr3_aa: CASRSSGSSYEQYF
v_call: TRBV11-2; d_call: TRBD1; j_call: TRBJ2-5; clone_size: NA; cdr3_nt: TGTGCCAGCAGCTTAGAGGACAGGGGTCCGGAGACCCAGTACTTC; cdr3_aa: CASSLEDRGPETQYF
v_call: TRBV27; d_call: TRBD1; j_call: TRBJ2-7; clone_size: NA; cdr3_nt: TGTGCCAGCAGCGGGACAGGCCACGAGCAGTACTTC; cdr3_aa: CASSGTGHEQYF
v_call: TRBV28; d_call: TRBD2; j_call: TRBJ2-7; clone_size: NA; cdr3_nt: TGTGCCAGCAGTTTACCCGGGACTACTTACGAGCAGTACTTC; cdr3_aa: CASSLPGTTYEQYF
v_call: TRBV30; d_call: TRBD2; j_call: TRBJ2-3; clone_size: NA; cdr3_nt: TGTGCCTCCGGAAGGCGGGGGGGGGATACGCAGTATTTT; cdr3_aa: CASGRRGGDTQYF
v_call: TRBV5-1; d_call: TRBD1; j_call: TRBJ2-3; clone_size: NA; cdr3_nt: TGCGCCAGCAGCATTGGACAGGTAGATACGCAGTATTTT; cdr3_aa: CASSIGQVDTQYF
v_call: TRBV7-9; d_call: NA; j_call: TRBJ2-7; clone_size: NA; cdr3_nt: TGTGCCAGCAGCCCTAAGGGCGGGGTTACCTCCTACGAGCAGTACTTC; cdr3_aa: CASSPKGGVTSYEQYF
v_call: TRBV19; d_call: NA; j_call: TRBJ1-1; clone_size: few; cdr3_nt: TGTGCCAGTAGTATGGACAATCGGAACACTGAAGCTTTCTTT; cdr3_aa: CASSMDNRNTEAFF
v_call: TRBV5-1; d_call: NA; j_call: TRBJ1-5; clone_size: NA; cdr3_nt: TGCGCCAGCAGCTTGGATCAGGGGTTAAATCAGCCCCAGCATTTT; cdr3_aa: CASSLDQGLNQPQHF
v_call: TRBV7-3; d_call: NA; j_call: TRBJ2-3; clone_size: NA; cdr3_nt: TGTGCCAGCAGCTTGTCCCCGACAGATACGCAGTATTTT; cdr3_aa: CASSLSPTDTQYF
v_call: TRBV4-3; d_call: TRBD1; j_call: TRBJ2-7; clone_size: NA; cdr3_nt: TGCGCCAGCAGCCAGAACAGGGGGAAGGAAGACGAGCAGTACTTC; cdr3_aa: CASSQNRGKEDEQYF
v_call: TRBV6-1; d_call: NA; j_call: TRBJ2-2; clone_size: NA; cdr3_nt: TGTGCCAGCAGCGTTTACACCGGGGAGCTGTTTTTT; cdr3_aa: CASSVYTGELFF
v_call: TRBV9; d_call: NA; j_call: TRBJ1-1; clone_size: few; cdr3_nt: TGTGCCAGCAGCCCCCGGGACACTGGCACTGAAGCTTTCTTT; cdr3_aa: CASSPRDTGTEAFF
v_call: TRBV4-2; d_call: NA; j_call: TRBJ2-3; clone_size: NA; cdr3_nt: TGTGCCAGCAGCCACCAGGCAGGGGTCAACCCACCACCAGATACGCAGTATTTT; cdr3_aa: CASSHQAGVNPPPDTQYF
v_call: TRBV7-6; d_call: TRBD1; j_call: TRBJ2-5; clone_size: NA; cdr3_nt: TGTGCCAGCAGCTCCAGCCGGGACAGGGGTCCGAAAGAGACCCAGTACTTC; cdr3_aa: CASSSSRDRGPKETQYF
v_call: TRBV4-3; d_call: TRBD2; j_call: TRBJ2-1; clone_size: NA; cdr3_nt: TGCGCCAGCAGCCAAGGTTGGCGGGACTACCCCGTCAATGAGCAGTTCTTC; cdr3_aa: CASSQGWRDYPVNEQFF
v_call: TRBV6-6; d_call: TRBD1; j_call: TRBJ1-4; clone_size: NA; cdr3_nt: TGTGCCAGCAGCAAGACAGGGGCGATGGTAAAACTGTTTTTT; cdr3_aa: CASSKTGAMVKLFF
v_call: TRBV9; d_call: TRBD2; j_call: TRBJ2-3; clone_size: NA; cdr3_nt: TGTGCCAGCAGCTCCGGTCGGCTAGCGGGGGGGCGGTTTTCAGATACGCAGTATTTT; cdr3_aa: CASSSGRLAGGRFSDTQYF
v_call: TRBV7-2; d_call: TRBD1; j_call: TRBJ1-2; clone_size: NA; cdr3_nt: TGTGCCAGCAGCTTAGGACAGGGCCCACCTAACTATGGCTACACCTTC; cdr3_aa: CASSLGQGPPNYGYTF
v_call: TRBV14; d_call: NA; j_call: TRBJ1-2; clone_size: few; cdr3_nt: TGTGCCAGCAGCCAAGATTATTCGAGAAGCGGCTACACCTTC; cdr3_aa: CASSQDYSRSGYTF
v_call: TRBV29-1; d_call: TRBD1; j_call: TRBJ2-4; clone_size: few; cdr3_nt: TGCAGCGTGTCTCCGTTAGGGACAGGGAACATTCAGTACTTC; cdr3_aa: CSVSPLGTGNIQYF
v_call: TRBV5-1; d_call: TRBD2; j_call: TRBJ2-2; clone_size: NA; cdr3_nt: TGCGCCAGCAGCCCCGATGGGGGGGACTACACCGGGGAGCTGTTTTTT; cdr3_aa: CASSPDGGDYTGELFF
v_call: TRBV19; d_call: NA; j_call: TRBJ2-7; clone_size: NA; cdr3_nt: TGTGCCAGTGCGGCGGGTCCGTACGAGCAGTACTTC; cdr3_aa: CASAAGPYEQYF
v_call: TRBV15; d_call: TRBD2; j_call: TRBJ2-2; clone_size: NA; cdr3_nt: TGTGCCACCAGCAGAGGTACGGCGGGGGAGAGACCCGGGGAGCTGTTTTTT; cdr3_aa: CATSRGTAGERPGELFF
v_call: TRBV6-4; d_call: TRBD1; j_call: TRBJ2-7; clone_size: few; cdr3_nt: TGTGCCAGCAGTGAGGGGACAGGGTCGGACGAGCAGTACTTC; cdr3_aa: CASSEGTGSDEQYF
v_call: TRBV9; d_call: NA; j_call: TRBJ1-3; clone_size: NA; cdr3_nt: TGTGCCAGCAGCGTAGGGTCGGGGGCTGGAAACACCATATATTTT; cdr3_aa: CASSVGSGAGNTIYF
v_call: TRBV28; d_call: TRBD1; j_call: TRBJ2-6; clone_size: NA; cdr3_nt: TGTGCCAGCAGTCGACAGGGGGCGGGATCTGGGGCCAACGTCCTGACTTTC; cdr3_aa: CASSRQGAGSGANVLTF
v_call: TRBV4-3; d_call: TRBD2; j_call: TRBJ2-7; clone_size: NA; cdr3_nt: TGCGCCAGCAGCCAAGCTAGCGGGGGAGGCTACGAGCAGTACTTC; cdr3_aa: CASSQASGGGYEQYF
v_call: TRBV27; d_call: NA; j_call: TRBJ2-7; clone_size: few; cdr3_nt: TGTGCCAGCAGTTCCCAAACCCGAGACGAGCAGTACTTC; cdr3_aa: CASSSQTRDEQYF
v_call: TRBV5-1; d_call: NA; j_call: TRBJ1-5; clone_size: NA; cdr3_nt: TGCGCCAGCAGCCAGGCGGGGGATAGCAATCAGCCCCAGCATTTT; cdr3_aa: CASSQAGDSNQPQHF
v_call: TRBV4-3; d_call: NA; j_call: TRBJ1-5; clone_size: NA; cdr3_nt: TGCGCCAGCAGCCAAGAGGCAGGGTGGCAGCCCCAGCATTTT; cdr3_aa: CASSQEAGWQPQHF
v_call: TRBV6-4; d_call: TRBD2; j_call: TRBJ2-1; clone_size: NA; cdr3_nt: TGTGCCAGCAGTGACATCGGGGGGGCCCCCTACAATGAGCAGTTCTTC; cdr3_aa: CASSDIGGAPYNEQFF
v_call: TRBV9; d_call: NA; j_call: TRBJ1-1; clone_size: NA; cdr3_nt: TGTGCCAGCAGCGTAGTGGTAGGGGGAAACACTGAAGCTTTCTTT; cdr3_aa: CASSVVVGGNTEAFF